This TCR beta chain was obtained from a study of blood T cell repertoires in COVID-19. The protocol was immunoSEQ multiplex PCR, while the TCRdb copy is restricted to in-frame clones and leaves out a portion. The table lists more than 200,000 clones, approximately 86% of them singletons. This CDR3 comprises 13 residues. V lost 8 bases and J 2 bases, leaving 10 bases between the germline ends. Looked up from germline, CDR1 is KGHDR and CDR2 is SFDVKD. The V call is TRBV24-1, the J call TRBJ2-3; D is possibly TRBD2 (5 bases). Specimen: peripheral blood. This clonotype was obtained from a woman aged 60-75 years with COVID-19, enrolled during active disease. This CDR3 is CATKEVNTDTQYF. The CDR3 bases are TGTGCCACCAAGGAGGTGAACACAGATACGCAGTATTTT.